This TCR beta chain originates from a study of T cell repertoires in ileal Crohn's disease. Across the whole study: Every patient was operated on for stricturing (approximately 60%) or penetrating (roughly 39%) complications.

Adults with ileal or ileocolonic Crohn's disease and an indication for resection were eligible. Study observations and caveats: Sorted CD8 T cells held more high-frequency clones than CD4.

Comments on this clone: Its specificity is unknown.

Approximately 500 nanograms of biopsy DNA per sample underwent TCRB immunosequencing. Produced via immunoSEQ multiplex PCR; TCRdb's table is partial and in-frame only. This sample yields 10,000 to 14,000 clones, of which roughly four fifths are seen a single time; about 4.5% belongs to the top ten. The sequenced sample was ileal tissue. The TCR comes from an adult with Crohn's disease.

This CDR3 is CASSDSEAGTQYF. The CDR3 DNA follows: TGTGCCAGCAGTGATAGCGAGGCAGGGACCCAGTACTTC. This chain uses TRBV6-4 with TRBJ2-5; a weak D match, TRBD2 (5 bases). The CDR3 loop spans 13 amino acids. V shed 3 bases and J shed 7 bases, with 12 bases lying between them. CDR1 and CDR2 (germline): MRHNA, SNTAGT.